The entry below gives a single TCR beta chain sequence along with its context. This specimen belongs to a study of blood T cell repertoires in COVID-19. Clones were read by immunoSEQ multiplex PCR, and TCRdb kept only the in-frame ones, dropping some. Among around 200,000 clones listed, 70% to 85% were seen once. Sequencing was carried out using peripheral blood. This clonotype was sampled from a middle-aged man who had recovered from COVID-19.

As DNA, the CDR3 is TGTGCTAGTGGTCCCAGGGGTCGAGAGACCCAGTACTTC. Translating it yields CASGPRGRETQYF. The chain carries TRBV12-5 and TRBJ2-5; weak D call: TRBD1 (6 bases). CDR1 and CDR2 (germline): LGHNT, FRNRAP. Trimming stripped 5 bases from V and 4 bases from J, with 11 bases between. The CDR3 is 13 amino acids.